The clone carrying this T cell receptor beta chain was counted ten times or more. MiXCR was run by TCRdb on the 5' RACE reads, yielding one entry per CDR3 protein. The profile shows over 25,000 distinct CDR3 sequences, about 12% of them singletons. This entry comes from a study of neurological immune-mediated disorders. Specimen: PBMCs. The TCR comes from an older woman in good health.

The CDR3 protein is CSAREGQNTEAFF. The CDR3 DNA follows: TGCAGTGCTAGGGAAGGACAGAACACTGAAGCTTTCTTT. This chain connects TRBV20-1 to TRBJ1-1; TRBD1 might be the D (5 bases). CDR1 is DFQATT and CDR2 is SNEGSKA in the germline V gene (reference sequence). This CDR3 has 13 residues. V lost 3 bases to trimming and J lost 1 base, with 9 bases between them.